These T cell receptor beta chains were read from a single sample in a study of blood T cell repertoires in COVID-19. The assay was immunoSEQ multiplex PCR, and TCRdb's table has in-frame clones only and misses some. The profile shows around 78,000 clones, 70% to 90% of them singletons. The sequencing input was peripheral blood. These receptors were taken from a man between 65 and 79 years old with active or convalescent COVID-19. The CDR3 runs from the conserved cysteine through the conserved F or W. The D gene is left open where the match is weak. Clone size, where shown, is once, few, many, or a class for clones that have expanded.

J | V | D | size | DNA | CDR3
TRBJ2-1 | TRBV4-1 | . | . | TGCGCCAGCAGCCAAGGGCGGGCCACAGAATACAATGAGCAGTTCTTC | CASSQGRATEYNEQFF
TRBJ2-1 | TRBV19 | TRBD2 | few | TGTGCCAGTAGTTCTCGAACTAGCGCATCATACAATGAGCAGTTCTTC | CASSSRTSASYNEQFF
TRBJ2-3 | TRBV7-3 | TRBD2 | . | TGTGCCAGCAGCCGGGGGGCTAGCGGGACCACAGATACGCAGTATTTT | CASSRGASGTTDTQYF
TRBJ1-1 | TRBV28 | TRBD1 | once | TGTGCCAACCGACCCTCAGGGGGCACTGAAGCTTTCTTT | CANRPSGGTEAFF
TRBJ2-5 | TRBV28 | TRBD2 | . | TGTGCCAGCAGTTCGAGACTAGCGGGAGTGCAAGAGACCCAGTACTTC | CASSSRLAGVQETQYF
TRBJ2-6 | TRBV27 | . | . | TGTGCCAGCAGTTTATCCGGACTGATCTCTGGGGCCAACGTCCTGACTTTC | CASSLSGLISGANVLTF
TRBJ1-3 | TRBV27 | . | . | TGTGCCAGCAGGTCGACAGCAAACTCTGGAAACACCATATATTTT | CASRSTANSGNTIYF
TRBJ1-5 | TRBV19 | . | . | TGTGCCAGTATGTGGGCGGGGGCGCGCAGCAATCAGCCCCAGCATTTT | CASMWAGARSNQPQHF
TRBJ1-1 | TRBV3-1/TRBV3-2 | TRBD1 | . | TGTGCCAGCAGCGCCCGGGACAGGGTAACTGAAGCTTTCTTT | CASSARDRVTEAFF
TRBJ2-1 | TRBV19 | . | . | TGTGCCAGTAGTAACCGGGACACGGGTGCGAATGAGCAGTTCTTC | CASSNRDTGANEQFF
TRBJ1-5 | TRBV6-4 | . | once | TGTGCCAGCAGTATTGAGGAAAATCAGCCCCAGCATTTT | CASSIEENQPQHF
TRBJ2-5 | TRBV29-1 | . | few | TGCAGCGTTGAGGGGGGTCTGGGCCGAGGGGCCCAGTACTTC | CSVEGGLGRGAQYF
TRBJ1-5 | TRBV9 | . | . | TGTGCCAGCAGCGTAGGTAACAATCAGCCCCAGCATTTT | CASSVGNNQPQHF
TRBJ2-3 | TRBV28 | . | . | TGTGCCAGCAGTTTCATTGGGGCCGGAGATACGCAGTATTTT | CASSFIGAGDTQYF
TRBJ2-5 | TRBV5-5 | TRBD1 | . | TGTGCCAGCAGGCCCGCCGGGACAGGGGCTGAGACCCAGTACTTC | CASRPAGTGAETQYF
TRBJ1-2 | TRBV9 | TRBD1 | few | TGTGCCAGCAGCGTAACCAACAGGGGGCTTGGACCATATGGCTACACCTTC | CASSVTNRGLGPYGYTF
TRBJ1-5 | TRBV18 | TRBD1 | . | TGTGCCAGCTCCAGGGACAGGTCATTCCAGCCCCAGCATTTT | CASSRDRSFQPQHF
TRBJ2-5 | TRBV28 | . | . | TGTGCCAGCAGTTCCGGGCAGGGTATAGAGACCCAGTACTTC | CASSSGQGIETQYF
TRBJ2-6 | TRBV5-1 | . | . | TGCGCCAGCAGCTTTACCGGGGTGTCTGGGGCCAACGTCCTGACTTTC | CASSFTGVSGANVLTF
TRBJ1-2 | TRBV27 | TRBD1 | few | TGTGCCAGCAGTTTATCCTTCGGGACAGGGTATGGCTACACCTTC | CASSLSFGTGYGYTF
TRBJ1-3 | TRBV7-9 | . | . | TGTGCCAGCACCCCGGGTAGCAACTCTGGAAACACCATATATTTT | CASTPGSNSGNTIYF
TRBJ2-7 | TRBV12-3/TRBV12-4 | . | . | TGTGCCAGCACCGTGGGGAGTCTCGACGAGCAGTACTTC | CASTVGSLDEQYF
TRBJ2-3 | TRBV3-1/TRBV3-2 | TRBD2 | . | TGTGCCAGCAGTACTAGCGGGAGCACAGATACGCAGTATTTT | CASSTSGSTDTQYF
TRBJ1-1 | TRBV6-5 | . | . | TGTGCCGGTTCCAGGGGAAGGGACACTGAAGCTTTCTTT | CAGSRGRDTEAFF
TRBJ1-3 | TRBV9 | . | . | TGTGCCAGCAGCGGGGGGACATCTGGAAACACCATATATTTT | CASSGGTSGNTIYF
TRBJ2-1 | TRBV4-2 | TRBD2 | . | TGTGCCAGCAGCCTAAGGTCGGGAGGCAATGAGCAGTTCTTC | CASSLRSGGNEQFF
TRBJ2-2 | TRBV7-6 | . | . | TGTGCCAGCAGCTCCTACACTAGCAAACCCGGGGAGCTGTTTTTT | CASSSYTSKPGELFF
TRBJ2-3 | TRBV19 | . | . | TGTGCCAGTAGTATATCTCAGGGAATCCGCACAGATACGCAGTATTTT | CASSISQGIRTDTQYF
TRBJ1-4 | TRBV5-1 | TRBD1 | . | TGCGCCAGCAGCTTGGGGGGGACAGTTAATGAAAAACTGTTTTTT | CASSLGGTVNEKLFF
TRBJ2-6 | TRBV12-3/TRBV12-4 | TRBD1 | . | TGTGCCAGCAGCCAACAGGGGATCACAGTCCTGACTTTC | CASSQQGITVLTF
TRBJ2-2 | TRBV5-6 | . | few | TGTGCCAGCAGCTTGGGACTCAGGGACACCGGGGAGCTGTTTTTT | CASSLGLRDTGELFF
TRBJ2-1 | TRBV28 | TRBD1 | . | TGTGCCAGCAGCCCCGGGACAGGAGCCTGGCGTGGCAATGAGCAGTTCTTC | CASSPGTGAWRGNEQFF
TRBJ2-7 | TRBV6-1 | . | . | TGTGCCAGCAGTGAAGGAGTGGCAGGGATCTTCTACGAGCAGTACTTC | CASSEGVAGIFYEQYF
TRBJ1-1 | TRBV6-6 | . | . | TGTGCCAGCACCAACCCCCCTGGGACACTGAACACTGAAGCTTTCTTT | CASTNPPGTLNTEAFF
TRBJ1-5 | TRBV18 | TRBD1 | . | TGTGCCAGCTCACCCGGAGGGACAGGGGGTCAGCCCCAGCATTTT | CASSPGGTGGQPQHF
TRBJ2-7 | TRBV5-8 | . | . | TGTGCCAGCAGCGTCGTCCAGGGGCTCCCCTCCTACGAGCAGTACTTC | CASSVVQGLPSYEQYF
TRBJ2-6 | TRBV5-1 | . | . | TGCGCCAGCAGCTTGGCGGTCTTAGCTGGGGCCAACGTCCTGACTTTC | CASSLAVLAGANVLTF
TRBJ1-6 | TRBV6-5 | TRBD1 | . | TGTGCCAGCAGTTACCAGGGTCAGGGGGATTCACCCCTCCACTTT | CASSYQGQGDSPLHF
TRBJ1-1 | TRBV28 | . | . | TGTGCCACCCTCCGCGGGGGGGTCGGAACTGAAGCTTTCTTT | CATLRGGVGTEAFF
TRBJ1-6 | TRBV6-5 | . | . | TGTGCCAGCAGTCAGAACAGGGATAGTTCACCCCTCCACTTT | CASSQNRDSSPLHF